This is a list of T cell receptor beta chains from one sample in a study of vaccination and CD4 T cells after COVID-19. Their antigens are not known. TCRdb processed the PCR reads anew with MiXCR; each CDR3 protein has one entry. The data show a few thousand distinct CDR3 sequences, roughly 28% seen once. The source material was CD4+ T cells from blood, cultured in vitro. These receptors all come from a human donor who had recovered from COVID-19. Each CDR3 is given with its conserved first and last residue. D genes are given only for firm matches. Size is stated for part of the rows, as once, few or many counts, or as a class when the clone is expanded.

d_call	clone_size	v_call	j_call	cdr3_aa	cdr3_nt
NA	few	TRBV3-1	TRBJ2-2	CASSQGSGELFF	TGTGCCAGCAGCCAAGGGTCCGGGGAGCTGTTTTTT
NA	NA	TRBV6-1	TRBJ2-3	CATRGTGRGTQYF	TGTGCCACCCGGGGCACGGGAAGAGGTACGCAGTATTTT
NA	NA	TRBV5-4	TRBJ1-2	CASSLQGQGGRGYTF	TGTGCCAGCAGCTTACAAGGGCAGGGAGGTCGCGGCTACACCTTC
TRBD1	NA	TRBV20-1	TRBJ1-5	CSAREGTGEAQPQHF	TGCAGTGCTAGAGAGGGGACAGGGGAGGCCCAGCCCCAGCATTTT
NA	large	TRBV21-1	TRBJ1-2	CASNDIGGFGGYTF	TGTGCCAGTAATGACATTGGGGGCTTTGGTGGCTACACCTTC
TRBD1	NA	TRBV2	TRBJ1-3	CASSENRGGNTIYF	TGTGCCAGCAGTGAAAACAGGGGCGGGAACACCATATATTTT
TRBD1	NA	TRBV10-3	TRBJ1-2	CASTGTGGDYGYTF	TGTGCCTCGACCGGGACAGGGGGCGACTATGGCTACACCTTC
NA	NA	TRBV12-3/TRBV12-4	TRBJ1-2	CASSPTLQALYGYTF	TGTGCCAGCAGTCCCACACTGCAGGCCCTCTATGGCTACACCTTC
NA	NA	TRBV6-1	TRBJ1-2	CATHPGGLLYGYTF	TGTGCCACCCACCCGGGGGGACTTCTCTATGGCTACACCTTC
NA	NA	TRBV12-3/TRBV12-4	TRBJ1-1	CASTDRYEAFF	TGTGCCAGCACCGACAGATATGAAGCTTTCTTT
NA	NA	TRBV30	TRBJ1-2	CAWTLIEESNYGYTF	TGTGCCTGGACCCTAATCGAGGAGAGTAACTATGGCTACACCTTC
TRBD2	NA	TRBV12-5	TRBJ2-1	CASGLVSQRGNEQFF	TGTGCTAGTGGTTTGGTATCCCAGCGGGGCAATGAGCAGTTCTTC
NA	few	TRBV4-1	TRBJ1-6	CASSQDRNNSPLHF	TGCGCCAGCAGCCAAGATCGTAATAATTCACCCCTCCACTTT
NA	few	TRBV2	TRBJ1-1	CASSGRMNTEAFF	TGTGCCAGCAGCGGGCGGATGAACACTGAAGCTTTCTTT
NA	few	TRBV19	TRBJ2-1	CASRGQRAYNEQFF	TGTGCCAGTAGAGGGCAGAGAGCCTACAATGAGCAGTTCTTC
NA	few	TRBV7-9	TRBJ1-1	CASSPEGVGTEAFF	TGTGCCAGCAGCCCCGAGGGAGTAGGGACTGAAGCTTTCTTT
NA	few	TRBV6-1	TRBJ1-5	CASRGNSNQPQHF	TGTGCCAGCAGGGGAAATAGCAATCAGCCCCAGCATTTT
NA	medium-sized	TRBV20-1	TRBJ1-1	CSGQGHMNTEAFF	TGCAGTGGTCAGGGACACATGAACACTGAAGCTTTCTTT
NA	NA	TRBV5-1	TRBJ2-5	CASSSLAPAVETQYF	TGCGCCAGCAGCTCTCTAGCGCCCGCCGTGGAGACCCAGTACTTC
NA	few	TRBV19	TRBJ1-2	CASSPRLEYYYGYTF	TGTGCCAGTAGCCCCCGCCTGGAGTACTACTATGGCTACACCTTC
NA	large	TRBV5-4	TRBJ2-1	CASSLNNEQFF	TGTGCCAGCAGCCTAAACAATGAGCAGTTCTTC
NA	few	TRBV30	TRBJ2-3	CAWTGGFTDTQYF	TGTGCCTGGACTGGGGGTTTCACAGATACGCAGTATTTT
NA	NA	TRBV15	TRBJ2-1	CATNTGHNEQFF	TGTGCCACTAACACAGGGCACAATGAGCAGTTCTTC
TRBD1	NA	TRBV6-4	TRBJ2-2	CASSPGRGLNTGELFF	TGTGCCAGCAGCCCGGGCAGGGGGTTGAACACCGGGGAGCTGTTTTTT
TRBD2	NA	TRBV20-1	TRBJ2-5	CSADSGGYQETQYF	TGCAGTGCTGATAGCGGGGGGTACCAAGAGACCCAGTACTTC
NA	once	TRBV7-2	TRBJ2-3	CASSLAQRAATDTQYF	TGTGCCAGCAGCTTAGCACAGCGGGCGGCCACAGATACGCAGTATTTT
TRBD2	NA	TRBV19	TRBJ2-7	CASSTDGTSGGTEQYF	TGTGCCAGTAGTACCGATGGGACTAGCGGGGGTACCGAGCAGTACTTC
NA	NA	TRBV7-2	TRBJ1-4	CASSRQRQVNEKLFF	TGTGCCAGCAGCCGACAACGGCAAGTTAATGAAAAACTGTTTTTT
NA	NA	TRBV11-1	TRBJ1-3	CASSLGDSRSGNTIYF	TGTGCCAGCAGCTTAGGGGATTCTCGCTCTGGAAACACCATATATTTT
NA	medium-sized	TRBV6-1	TRBJ1-3	CASSGGREGGNTIYF	TGTGCCAGCAGTGGGGGCAGGGAAGGTGGAAACACCATATATTTT
NA	few	TRBV29-1	TRBJ1-2	CSVVGGTNYGYTF	TGCAGCGTTGTAGGGGGAACTAACTATGGCTACACCTTC
NA	NA	TRBV6-1	TRBJ1-1	CASTPPAGAGNTEAFF	TGTGCCAGCACCCCCCCCGCAGGGGCCGGTAACACTGAAGCTTTCTTT
NA	NA	TRBV5-1	TRBJ2-7	CASSLGGQGIHEQYF	TGCGCCAGCAGCCTGGGAGGTCAGGGGATCCACGAGCAGTACTTC
NA	NA	TRBV2	TRBJ2-3	CASMKGTSTDTQYF	TGTGCCAGCATGAAGGGGACTAGCACAGATACGCAGTATTTT
TRBD1	NA	TRBV25-1	TRBJ2-7	CASSKETGAYEQYF	TGTGCCAGCAGTAAAGAGACAGGGGCCTACGAGCAGTACTTC
NA	few	TRBV20-1	TRBJ1-2	CSVKEGGYTF	TGCAGTGTCAAGGAGGGGGGCTACACCTTC
NA	NA	TRBV25-1	TRBJ2-7	CASSGYYEQYF	TGTGCCAGCAGTGGGTACTACGAGCAGTACTTC
NA	few	TRBV12-3/TRBV12-4	TRBJ1-6	CASSLAGGTNSPLHF	TGTGCCAGCAGTTTAGCGGGAGGGACTAATTCACCCCTCCACTTT
TRBD1	few	TRBV6-1	TRBJ1-2	CASRPPGQGHYGYTF	TGTGCCAGCAGACCTCCGGGACAGGGTCACTATGGCTACACCTTC